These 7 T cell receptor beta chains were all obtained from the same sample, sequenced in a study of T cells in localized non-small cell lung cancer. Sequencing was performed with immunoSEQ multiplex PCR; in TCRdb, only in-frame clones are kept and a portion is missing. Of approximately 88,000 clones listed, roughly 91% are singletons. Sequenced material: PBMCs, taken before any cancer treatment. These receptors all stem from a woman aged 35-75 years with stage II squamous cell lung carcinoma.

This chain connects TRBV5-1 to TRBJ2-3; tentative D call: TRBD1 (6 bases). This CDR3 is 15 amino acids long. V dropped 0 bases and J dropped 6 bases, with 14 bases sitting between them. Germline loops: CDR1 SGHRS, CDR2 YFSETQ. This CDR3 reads CASSLAGTLVDTQYF. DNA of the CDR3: TGCGCCAGCAGCTTGGCCGGGACACTCGTGGATACGCAGTATTTT.

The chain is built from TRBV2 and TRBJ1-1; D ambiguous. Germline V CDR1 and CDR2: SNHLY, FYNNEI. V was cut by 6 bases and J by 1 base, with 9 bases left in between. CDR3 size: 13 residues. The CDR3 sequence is CASRGRPNTEAFF. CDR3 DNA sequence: TGTGCCAGCAGAGGGCGGCCGAACACTGAAGCTTTCTTT.

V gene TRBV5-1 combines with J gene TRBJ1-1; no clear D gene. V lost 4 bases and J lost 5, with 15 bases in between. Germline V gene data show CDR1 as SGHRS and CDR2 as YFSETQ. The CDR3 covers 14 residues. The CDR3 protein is CASSQVATSTEAFF. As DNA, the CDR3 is TGCGCCAGCAGCCAGGTGGCTACCAGTACTGAAGCTTTCTTT.

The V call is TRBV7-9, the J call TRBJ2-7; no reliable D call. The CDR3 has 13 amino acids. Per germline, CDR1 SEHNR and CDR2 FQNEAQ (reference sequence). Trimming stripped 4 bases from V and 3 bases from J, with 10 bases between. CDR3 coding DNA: TGTGCCAGCAGCTCCCAGGACCACTACGAGCAGTACTTC. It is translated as CASSSQDHYEQYF. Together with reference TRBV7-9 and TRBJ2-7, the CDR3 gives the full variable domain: DTGVSQNPRHKITKRGQNVTFRCDPISEHNRLYWYRQTLGQGPEFLTYFQNEAQLEKSRLLSDRFSAERPKGSFSTLEIQRTEQGDSAMYLCASSSQDHYEQYFGPGTRLTVT.

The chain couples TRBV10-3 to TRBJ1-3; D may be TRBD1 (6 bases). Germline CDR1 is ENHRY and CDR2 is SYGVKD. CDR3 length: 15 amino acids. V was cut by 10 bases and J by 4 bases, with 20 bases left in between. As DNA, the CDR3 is TGTGCCACCCGCCCCACAGGGAAAGCAGGAAACACCATATATTTT. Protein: CATRPTGKAGNTIYF.

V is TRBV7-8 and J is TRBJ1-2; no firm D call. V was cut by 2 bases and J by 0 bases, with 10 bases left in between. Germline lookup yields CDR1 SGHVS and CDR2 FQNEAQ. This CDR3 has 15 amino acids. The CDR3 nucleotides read TGTGCCAGCAGCTTATTCAGACAACCTAACTATGGCTACACCTTC. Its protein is CASSLFRQPNYGYTF.

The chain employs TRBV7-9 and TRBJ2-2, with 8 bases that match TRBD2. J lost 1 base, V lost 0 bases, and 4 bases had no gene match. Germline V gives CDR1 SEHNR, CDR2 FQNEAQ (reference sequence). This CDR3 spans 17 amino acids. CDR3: CASSLASSGRNTGELFF. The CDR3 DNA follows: TGTGCCAGCAGCTTAGCTTCTAGCGGGCGGAACACCGGGGAGCTGTTTTTT.